This T cell receptor (beta chain) was sequenced for a study of cytomegalovirus exposure and HLA in healthy donors. Overall study findings and caveats: The study had only CMV serostatus as immune exposure information. Association with HLA alleles at 0.05 false discovery rate was found for 16,951 TCR beta sequences in a later analysis. The authors judged a highly shared variant cluster likely a sequencing artifact.

Germline assignment: CDR1 SGHRS and CDR2 YFSETQ. With V trimmed by 0 bases and J by 4 bases, 1 base remained unmatched. The CDR3 runs 16 residues. The PCR was carried out with 60 Vbeta primers and 13 Jbeta primers. TCRdb's copy holds only in-frame clones and misses some; the assay was immunoSEQ multiplex PCR. The table has some 150,000 clones, approximately 84% seen once. With respect to this clone: What it binds is not known.

The sample consisted of PBMCs. This chain connects TRBV5-1 to TRBJ2-3; 14 positions agree with TRBD2. This receptor was taken from a woman between 40 and 55 years old in good health and CMV-seronegative. The CDR3 coding sequence is TGCGCCAGCAGCTTGGGGACTAGCGGGGGGTCAGATACGCAGTATTTT. Encoded protein: CASSLGTSGGSDTQYF.